This is a list of T cell receptor beta chains from one sample in a study of cytomegalovirus exposure and HLA in healthy donors. Clones were read by immunoSEQ multiplex PCR, and TCRdb kept only the in-frame ones, dropping some. The sample lists about 180,000 clones, about 80% seen once, with 6% to 7.5% in the top ten. The sample taken for sequencing was PBMCs. These receptors originate from a man under 40 in good health and CMV-seropositive. The CDR3 runs from the conserved cysteine through the conserved F or W. Fields, in order: J gene, clone size, V gene, D gene, CDR3 DNA, CDR3 protein. A D gene is named only where the DNA matches it firmly. Clone sizes are given selectively: once, few, many, or a class where the clone is expanded.

TRBJ1-2	-	TRBV7-9	-	TGTGCCAGCAGCCCCCCGTCGCAGCGAGGCTACACCTTC	CASSPPSQRGYTF
TRBJ2-7	once	TRBV29-1	-	TGCAGCGTTGAAGTCGGGGGGCTTCCCTACGAGCAGTACTTC	CSVEVGGLPYEQYF
TRBJ2-7	-	TRBV28	-	TGTGCCAGCAGTTGGGGACTTGATCCCTTTTTGTCCGAGCAGTACTTC	CASSWGLDPFLSEQYF
TRBJ2-7	-	TRBV6-1	-	TGTGCCAGCAATACAGACTACGAGCAGTACTTC	CASNTDYEQYF
TRBJ2-5	-	TRBV7-8	-	TGTGCCAGCAGCTTAACGCAGGGCCTCTCCCAAGAGACCCAGTACTTC	CASSLTQGLSQETQYF
TRBJ1-1	-	TRBV6-6	-	TGTGCCAGCAGACCCAACAGGGAGGGGGAGAACACTGAAGCTTTCTTT	CASRPNREGENTEAFF
TRBJ1-1	-	TRBV18	-	TGTGCCAGCTCACTGACGGGGGGCGAGAACACTGAAGCTTTCTTT	CASSLTGGENTEAFF
TRBJ1-2	-	TRBV27	-	TGTGCCAGCAGTTGGGCACCGAACTATGGCTACACCTTC	CASSWAPNYGYTF
TRBJ2-7	-	TRBV7-2	-	TGTGCCAGCAGCCTTGCCGCGGCCTACGAGCAGTACTTC	CASSLAAAYEQYF
TRBJ2-7	-	TRBV6-5	TRBD2	TGTGCCAGCGCGTGGCGGGAGGGGCCCCTCGAGCAGTACTTC	CASAWREGPLEQYF
TRBJ2-7	-	TRBV27	TRBD2	TGTGCCAGCAGTTTATTCGGGGGACTAGCGGGTACCTACGAGCAGTACTTC	CASSLFGGLAGTYEQYF
TRBJ1-1	-	TRBV25-1	-	TGTGCCAGCAGTGAAAAAAATAGGGAAGGGGACACTGAAGCTTTCTTT	CASSEKNREGDTEAFF
TRBJ2-3	few	TRBV27	TRBD2	TGTGCCAGCAGTCCCCCGGAGCGGGGGCCAGATACGCAGTATTTT	CASSPPERGPDTQYF
TRBJ2-7	few	TRBV28	-	TGTGCCAGCAAGGGGACTTACTACGAGCAGTACTTC	CASKGTYYEQYF
TRBJ2-3	-	TRBV5-6	-	TGTGCCAGCAGCTTTGAGACAGGCCTCACGTTTAGCACAGATACGCAGTATTTT	CASSFETGLTFSTDTQYF
TRBJ2-3	-	TRBV2	TRBD1	TGTGCCAGCAGGGGACAGGGCACAGATACGCAGTATTTT	CASRGQGTDTQYF
TRBJ2-1	-	TRBV19	-	TGTGCCAGTAGTTTCTTCGGGGCATTGGGGGGTCCTCCCGATGAGCAGTTCTTC	CASSFFGALGGPPDEQFF
TRBJ2-5	-	TRBV7-9	-	TGTGCCAGCAGCTCCTACCCCGGGCCCAGGGGCCCAGAGACCCAGTACTTC	CASSSYPGPRGPETQYF
TRBJ2-7	-	TRBV30	-	TGTGCCTGGACCGAGGGACTCGCGACTTACGAGCAGTACTTC	CAWTEGLATYEQYF
TRBJ2-1	-	TRBV29-1	TRBD2	TGCAGCGGCCTGACTAGCGGGAGGACCAATGAGCAGTTCTTC	CSGLTSGRTNEQFF
TRBJ2-3	-	TRBV4-2	TRBD1	TGTGCCAGCAGCCCGCGGTCCGTAGAGGGGGCGCCAACAGATACGCAGTATTTT	CASSPRSVEGAPTDTQYF
TRBJ1-1	once	TRBV2	-	TGTGCCAGCAGTGGGCGGGGGCGGAACACTGAAGCTTTCTTT	CASSGRGRNTEAFF
TRBJ1-1	few	TRBV5-4	TRBD1	TGTGCCAGCAGCTTTGACAGGGGCACTGAAGCTTTCTTT	CASSFDRGTEAFF
TRBJ1-5	-	TRBV5-6	-	TGTGCCAGCAGCTTGGCCGGGGGTAGAGGGCAGCCCCAGCATTTT	CASSLAGGRGQPQHF